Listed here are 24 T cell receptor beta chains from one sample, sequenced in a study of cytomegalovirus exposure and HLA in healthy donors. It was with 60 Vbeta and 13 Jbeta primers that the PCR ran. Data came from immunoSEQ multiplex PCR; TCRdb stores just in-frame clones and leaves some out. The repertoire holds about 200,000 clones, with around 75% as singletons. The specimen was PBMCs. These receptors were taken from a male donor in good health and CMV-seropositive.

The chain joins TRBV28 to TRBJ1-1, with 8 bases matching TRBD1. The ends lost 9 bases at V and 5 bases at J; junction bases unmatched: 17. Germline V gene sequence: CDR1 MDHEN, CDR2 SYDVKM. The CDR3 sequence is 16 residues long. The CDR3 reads CASFNSPRTGKTEAFF. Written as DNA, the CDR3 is TGTGCCAGTTTTAATTCCCCCAGGACAGGGAAAACTGAAGCTTTCTTT.

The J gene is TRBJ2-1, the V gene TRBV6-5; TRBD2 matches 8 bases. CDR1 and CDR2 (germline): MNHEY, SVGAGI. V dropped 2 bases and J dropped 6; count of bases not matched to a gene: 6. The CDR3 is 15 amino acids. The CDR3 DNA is TGTGCCAGCAGTTACCTTGATCGGGGGGGCAATGAGCAGTTCTTC. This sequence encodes CASSYLDRGGNEQFF.

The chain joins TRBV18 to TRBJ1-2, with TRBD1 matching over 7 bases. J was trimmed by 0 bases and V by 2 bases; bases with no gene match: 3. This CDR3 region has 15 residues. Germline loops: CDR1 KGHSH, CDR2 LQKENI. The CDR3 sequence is CASSPSTGTNYGYTF. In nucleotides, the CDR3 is TGTGCCAGCTCACCATCGACAGGGACTAACTATGGCTACACCTTC. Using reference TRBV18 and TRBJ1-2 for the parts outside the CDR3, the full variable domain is NAGVMQNPRHLVRRRGQEARLRCSPMKGHSHVYWYRQLPEEGLKFMVYLQKENIIDESGMPKERFSAEFPKEGPSILRIQQVVRGDSAAYFCASSPSTGTNYGYTFGSGTRLTVV.

CDR3 nucleotide sequence: TGTGCCAGTAGTAGGGACAGGGGGCTAATCGGGGAGCTGTTTTTT. Translated, it gives CASSRDRGLIGELFF. V gene TRBV19 combines with J gene TRBJ2-2; 12 bases agree with TRBD1. Looked up from germline, CDR1 is LNHDA and CDR2 is SQIVND (reference sequence). Unmatched junction bases numbered 4, after V lost 4 bases and J lost 7 bases. The CDR3 is 15 residues long.

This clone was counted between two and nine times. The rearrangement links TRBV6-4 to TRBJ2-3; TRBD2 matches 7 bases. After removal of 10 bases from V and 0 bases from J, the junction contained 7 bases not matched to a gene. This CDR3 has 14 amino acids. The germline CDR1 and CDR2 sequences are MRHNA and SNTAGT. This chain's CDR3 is CATKTSPSTDTQYF. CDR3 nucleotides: TGTGCCACCAAGACTAGCCCTAGCACAGATACGCAGTATTTT.

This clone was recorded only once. The CDR3 nucleotides are TGTGCCAGCAGCTTCTTCTCTAGCGGGAGGTCTGGCACAGATACGCAGTATTTT. It translates to CASSFFSSGRSGTDTQYF. V usage is TRBV7-9 and J usage is TRBJ2-3, with 11 bases identical to TRBD2. The CDR3 consists of 18 residues. The V and J ends lost 3 bases and 1 base, in that order; junction bases with no gene match: 9. Germline V gives CDR1 SEHNR, CDR2 FQNEAQ (reference sequence).

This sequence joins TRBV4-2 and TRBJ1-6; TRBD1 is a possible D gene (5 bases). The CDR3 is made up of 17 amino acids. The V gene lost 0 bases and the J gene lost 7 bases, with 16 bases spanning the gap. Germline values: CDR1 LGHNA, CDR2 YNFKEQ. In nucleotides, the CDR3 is TGTGCCAGCAGCCAAGATCCGACAGCCCAACAGAATTCACCCCTCCACTTT. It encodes CASSQDPTAQQNSPLHF.

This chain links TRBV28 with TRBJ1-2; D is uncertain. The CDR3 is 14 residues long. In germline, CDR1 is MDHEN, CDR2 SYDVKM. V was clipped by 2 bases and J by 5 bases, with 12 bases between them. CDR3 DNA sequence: TGTGCCAGCAGTTTAACTCTCGTTGAGTATGGCTACACCTTC. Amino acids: CASSLTLVEYGYTF.

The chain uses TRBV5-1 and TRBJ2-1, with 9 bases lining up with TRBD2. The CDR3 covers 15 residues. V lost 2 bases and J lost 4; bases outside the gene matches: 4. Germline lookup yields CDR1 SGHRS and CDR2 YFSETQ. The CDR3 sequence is CASSFLAGSYNEQFF. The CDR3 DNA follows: TGCGCCAGCAGCTTTCTAGCGGGATCATACAATGAGCAGTTCTTC. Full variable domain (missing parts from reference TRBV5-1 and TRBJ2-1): KAGVTQTPRYLIKTRGQQVTLSCSPISGHRSVSWYQQTPGQGLQFLFEYFSETQRNKGNFPGRFSGRQFSNSRSEMNVSTLELGDSALYLCASSFLAGSYNEQFFGPGTRLTVL.

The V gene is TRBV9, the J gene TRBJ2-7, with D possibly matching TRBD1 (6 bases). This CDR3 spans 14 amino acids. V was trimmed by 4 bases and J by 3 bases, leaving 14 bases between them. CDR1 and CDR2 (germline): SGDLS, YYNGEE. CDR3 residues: CASSPQQGVYEQYF. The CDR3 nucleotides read TGTGCCAGCAGCCCACAACAGGGCGTCTACGAGCAGTACTTC.

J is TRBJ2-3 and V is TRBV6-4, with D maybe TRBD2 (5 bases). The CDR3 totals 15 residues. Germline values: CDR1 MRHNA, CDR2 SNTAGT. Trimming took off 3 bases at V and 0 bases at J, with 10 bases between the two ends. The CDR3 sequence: CASSEGLASTDTQYF. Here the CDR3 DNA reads TGTGCCAGCAGTGAAGGACTGGCGAGCACAGATACGCAGTATTTT.

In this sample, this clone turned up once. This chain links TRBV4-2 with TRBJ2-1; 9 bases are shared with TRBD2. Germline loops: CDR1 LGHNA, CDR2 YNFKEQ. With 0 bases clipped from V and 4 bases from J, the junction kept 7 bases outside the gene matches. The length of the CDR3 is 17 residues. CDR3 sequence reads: CASSQDLGAGGYNEQFF. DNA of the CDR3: TGTGCCAGCAGCCAAGACTTGGGAGCGGGGGGTTACAATGAGCAGTTCTTC.

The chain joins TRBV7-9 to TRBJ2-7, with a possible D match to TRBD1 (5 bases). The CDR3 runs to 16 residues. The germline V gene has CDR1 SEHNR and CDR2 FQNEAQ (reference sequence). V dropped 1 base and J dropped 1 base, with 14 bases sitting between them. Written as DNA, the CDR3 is TGTGCCAGCAGCTTAGTTTATGGACATTATTCCTACGAGCAGTACTTC. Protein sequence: CASSLVYGHYSYEQYF.

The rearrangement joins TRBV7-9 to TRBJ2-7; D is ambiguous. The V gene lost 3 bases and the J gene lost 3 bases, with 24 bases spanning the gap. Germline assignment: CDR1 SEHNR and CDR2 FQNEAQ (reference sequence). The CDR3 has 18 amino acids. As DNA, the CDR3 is TGTGCCAGCAGCTTGACCGCTCTAGGTCCCCTCTCCGACTACGAGCAGTACTTC. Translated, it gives CASSLTALGPLSDYEQYF. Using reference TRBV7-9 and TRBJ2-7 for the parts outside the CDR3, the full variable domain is DTGVSQNPRHKITKRGQNVTFRCDPISEHNRLYWYRQTLGQGPEFLTYFQNEAQLEKSRLLSDRFSAERPKGSFSTLEIQRTEQGDSAMYLCASSLTALGPLSDYEQYFGPGTRLTVT.

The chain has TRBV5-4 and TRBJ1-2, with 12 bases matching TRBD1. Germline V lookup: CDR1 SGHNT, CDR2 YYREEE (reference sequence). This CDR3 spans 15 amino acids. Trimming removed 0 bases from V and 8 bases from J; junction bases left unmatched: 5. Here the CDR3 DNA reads TGTGCCAGCAGCTTGGTCGGGACAGGGGGCTTCGGCTACACCTTC. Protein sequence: CASSLVGTGGFGYTF.

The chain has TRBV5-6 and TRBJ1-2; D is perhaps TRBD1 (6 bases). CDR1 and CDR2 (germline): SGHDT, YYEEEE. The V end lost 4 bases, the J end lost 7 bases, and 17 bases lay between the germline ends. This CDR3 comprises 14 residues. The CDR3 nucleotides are TGTGCCAGCAGCCCAGAGGCGGGGGCGCGTGGCTACACCTTC. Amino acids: CASSPEAGARGYTF.

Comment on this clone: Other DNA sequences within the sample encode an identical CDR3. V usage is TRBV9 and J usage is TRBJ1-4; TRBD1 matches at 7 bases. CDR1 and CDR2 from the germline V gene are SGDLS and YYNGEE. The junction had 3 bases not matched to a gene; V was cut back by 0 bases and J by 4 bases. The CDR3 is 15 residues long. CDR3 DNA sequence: TGTGCCAGCAGCGTAGCGACAGGGATTAATGAAAAACTGTTTTTT. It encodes CASSVATGINEKLFF.

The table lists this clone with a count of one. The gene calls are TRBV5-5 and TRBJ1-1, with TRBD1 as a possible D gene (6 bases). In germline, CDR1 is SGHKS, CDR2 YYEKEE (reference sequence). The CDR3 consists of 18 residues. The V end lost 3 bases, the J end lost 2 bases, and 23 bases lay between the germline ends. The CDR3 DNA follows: TGTGCCAGCAGCTCCTGGACAGAACTCATAAATTTCAACACTGAAGCTTTCTTT. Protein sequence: CASSSWTELINFNTEAFF.

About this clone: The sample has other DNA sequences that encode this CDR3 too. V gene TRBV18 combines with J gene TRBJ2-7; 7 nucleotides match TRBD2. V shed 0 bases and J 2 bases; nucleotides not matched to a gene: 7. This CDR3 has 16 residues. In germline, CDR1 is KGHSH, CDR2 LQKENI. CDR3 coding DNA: TGTGCCAGCTCACCACCCGCCACAGCGGGGACCTACGAGCAGTACTTC. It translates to CASSPPATAGTYEQYF.

The CDR3, as DNA: TGTGCCTGGAGCTCACTAGTTAATGAGCAGTTCTTC. Translating it yields CAWSSLVNEQFF. The gene calls are TRBV30 and TRBJ2-1, with a tentative D call TRBD2 (5 bases). Germline CDR1 and CDR2: GTSNPN and SVGIG (reference sequence). V dropped 3 bases and J dropped 7 bases, with 10 bases sitting between them. The CDR3 length is 12 residues.

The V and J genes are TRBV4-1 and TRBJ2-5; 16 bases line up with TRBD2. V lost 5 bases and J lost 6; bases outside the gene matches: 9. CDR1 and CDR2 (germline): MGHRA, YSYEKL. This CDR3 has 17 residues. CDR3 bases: TGCGCCAGCAGCGAGGGACTAGCGGGGGGGAGTTTTCAGACCCAGTACTTC. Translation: CASSEGLAGGSFQTQYF.

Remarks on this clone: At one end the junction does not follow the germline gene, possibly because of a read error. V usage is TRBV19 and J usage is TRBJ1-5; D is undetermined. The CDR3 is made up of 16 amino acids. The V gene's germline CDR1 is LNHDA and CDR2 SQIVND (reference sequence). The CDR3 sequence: CASSPFEVYSNRPQHF. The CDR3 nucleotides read TGTGCCAGTAGCCCATTTGAGGTTTATAGCAATCGGCCCCAGCATTTT.

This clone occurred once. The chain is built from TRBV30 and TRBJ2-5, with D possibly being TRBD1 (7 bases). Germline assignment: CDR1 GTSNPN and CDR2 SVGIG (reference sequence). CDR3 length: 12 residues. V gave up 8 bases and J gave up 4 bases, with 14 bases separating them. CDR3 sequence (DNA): TGTGCCCTAAACAGGGGAGGAGAGACCCAGTACTTC. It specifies CALNRGGETQYF.

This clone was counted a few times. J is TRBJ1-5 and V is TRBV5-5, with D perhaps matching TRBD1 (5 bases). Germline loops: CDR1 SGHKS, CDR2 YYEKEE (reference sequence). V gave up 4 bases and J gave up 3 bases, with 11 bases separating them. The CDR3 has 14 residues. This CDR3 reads CASSPDSVNQPQHF. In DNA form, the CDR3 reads TGTGCCAGCAGCCCCGACAGTGTCAATCAGCCCCAGCATTTT.